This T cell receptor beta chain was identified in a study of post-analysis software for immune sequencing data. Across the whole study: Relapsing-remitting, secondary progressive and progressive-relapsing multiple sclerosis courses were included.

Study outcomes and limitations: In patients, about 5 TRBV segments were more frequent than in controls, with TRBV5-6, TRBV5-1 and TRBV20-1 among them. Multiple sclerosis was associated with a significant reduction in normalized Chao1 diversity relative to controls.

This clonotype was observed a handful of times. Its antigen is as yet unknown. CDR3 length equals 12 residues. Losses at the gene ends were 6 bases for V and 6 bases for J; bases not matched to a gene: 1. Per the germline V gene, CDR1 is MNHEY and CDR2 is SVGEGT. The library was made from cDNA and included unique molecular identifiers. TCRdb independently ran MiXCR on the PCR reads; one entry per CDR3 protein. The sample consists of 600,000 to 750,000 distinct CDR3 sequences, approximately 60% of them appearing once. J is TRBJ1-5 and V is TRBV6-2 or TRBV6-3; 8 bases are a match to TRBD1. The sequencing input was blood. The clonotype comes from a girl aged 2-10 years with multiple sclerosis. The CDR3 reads CASRDRVQPQHF. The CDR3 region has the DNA TGTGCCAGCAGGGACAGGGTTCAGCCCCAGCATTTT.